This T cell receptor beta chain was profiled in a study of blood T cell repertoires in COVID-19. Study-level information: From the United States, Italy and Spain came samples of acute and convalescent COVID-19.

The germline V gene has CDR1 SGHRS and CDR2 YFSETQ. The ends were cut back, 0 bases at V and 3 bases at J, with 6 bases in the middle. There are 13 residues in the CDR3. A word on this clone: Other DNA sequences in the same sample also yield this CDR3.

Profiled with immunoSEQ multiplex PCR; TCRdb holds only in-frame clones, not every one. This sample carries around 300,000 clones, around 89% of them seen once, and the ten largest clones take roughly 4%. The chain links TRBV5-1 to TRBJ1-2; D is possibly TRBD1 (6 bases). Sequencing used peripheral blood. This clonotype was obtained from a woman aged 50 to 65 with active or convalescent COVID-19. The CDR3 DNA sequence: TGCGCCAGCAGCTTGGACAGGGACTATGGCTACACCTTC. It is translated as CASSLDRDYGYTF.